What follows describes a single T cell receptor beta chain. Antigen: not known. This entry is derived from a study of cytomegalovirus exposure and HLA in healthy donors. Study-level points and caveats: Sequencing depth roughly uniform across donors was assumed in presence/absence analyses. It was reported that the classifier diagnosed cytomegalovirus status with high specificity and sensitivity in both the original and validation cohorts. Several V segments, TRBV6-2 and TRBV6-3 among them, could not be told apart and were dropped.

Trimming stripped 3 bases from V and 5 bases from J, with 17 bases between. The CDR3 totals 15 residues. CDR1 and CDR2 from the germline V gene are SGHTA and FQGNSA. Primers: 60 Vbeta forward and 13 Jbeta reverse. The table came from immunoSEQ multiplex PCR; TCRdb's copy has only in-frame clones and leaves some out. The sample holds 170,000 or so clones, less than 85% seen once. Sequences were obtained from PBMCs. This rearrangement joins TRBV7-2 to TRBJ2-7, with D tentatively TRBD2 (6 bases). This clonotype was sampled from a man younger than 30 in good health and CMV-seronegative. This chain's CDR3 is CASSLWDSSGDEQYF. CDR3 in DNA: TGTGCCAGCAGCTTGTGGGACTCCTCCGGGGACGAGCAGTACTTC.